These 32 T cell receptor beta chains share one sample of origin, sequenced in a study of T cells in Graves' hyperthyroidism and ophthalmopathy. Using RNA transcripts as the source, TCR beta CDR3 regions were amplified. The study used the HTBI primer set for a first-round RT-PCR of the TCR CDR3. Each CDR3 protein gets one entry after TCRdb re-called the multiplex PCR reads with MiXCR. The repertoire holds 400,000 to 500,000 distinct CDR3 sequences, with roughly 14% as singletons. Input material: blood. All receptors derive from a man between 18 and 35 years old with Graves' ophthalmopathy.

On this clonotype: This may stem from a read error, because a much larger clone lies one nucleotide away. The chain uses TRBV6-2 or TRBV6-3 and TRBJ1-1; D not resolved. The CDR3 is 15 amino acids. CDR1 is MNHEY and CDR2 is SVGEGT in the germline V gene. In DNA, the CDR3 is TGTGCCAGCGGTTACTCACGGACCCAGAACACTGAAGCTTTCTTT. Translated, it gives CASGYSRTQNTEAFF.

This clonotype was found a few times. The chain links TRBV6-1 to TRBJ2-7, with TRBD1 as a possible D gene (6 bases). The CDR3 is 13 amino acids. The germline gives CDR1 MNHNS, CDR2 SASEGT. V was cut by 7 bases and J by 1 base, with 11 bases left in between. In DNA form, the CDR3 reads TGTGCCAGCAATCCTCAGGGGTCCTACGAGCAGTACTTC. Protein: CASNPQGSYEQYF.

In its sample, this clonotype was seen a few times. CDR3 amino acids: CASTTGLNTEAFF. The CDR3 nucleotides read TGCGCCAGTACCACAGGGCTGAACACTGAAGCTTTCTTT. The chain carries TRBV10-1 and TRBJ1-1, with D possibly TRBD1 on 6 matching bases. Germline loops: CDR1 WNHNN, CDR2 SYGVQD (reference sequence). The CDR3 covers 13 residues. Trimming cost V 9 bases and J 0 bases, with 11 bases left between them.

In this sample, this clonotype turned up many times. CDR3 sequence reads: CASSRAPPEEQYF. CDR3 coding DNA: TGCGCCAGCAGCCGCGCACCACCAGAAGAGCAGTACTTC. The rearrangement links TRBV4-1 to TRBJ2-7; D unresolved. CDR1 MGHRA and CDR2 YSYEKL come from the germline V gene. Between the trimmed V and J ends, which lost 4 bases and 7 bases, there was a span of 14 bases. The CDR3 is made up of 13 amino acids.

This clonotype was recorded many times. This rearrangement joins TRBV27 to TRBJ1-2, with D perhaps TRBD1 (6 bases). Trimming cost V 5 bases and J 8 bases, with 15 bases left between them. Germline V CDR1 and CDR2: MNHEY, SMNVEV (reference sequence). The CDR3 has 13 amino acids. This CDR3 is CASSPNREFGYTF. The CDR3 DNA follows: TGTGCCAGCAGTCCAAACAGGGAGTTCGGCTACACCTTC.

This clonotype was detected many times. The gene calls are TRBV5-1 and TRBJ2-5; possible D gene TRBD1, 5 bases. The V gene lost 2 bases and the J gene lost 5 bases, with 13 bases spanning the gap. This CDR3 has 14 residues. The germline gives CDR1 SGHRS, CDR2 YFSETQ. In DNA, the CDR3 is TGCGCCAGCAGCTTAGGACAATTAGGGGAGACCCAGTACTTC. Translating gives CASSLGQLGETQYF.

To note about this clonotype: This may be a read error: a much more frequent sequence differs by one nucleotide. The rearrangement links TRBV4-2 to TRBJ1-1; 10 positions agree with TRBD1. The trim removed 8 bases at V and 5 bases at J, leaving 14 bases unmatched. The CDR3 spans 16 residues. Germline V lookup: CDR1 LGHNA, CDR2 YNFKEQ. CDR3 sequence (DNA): TGTGCCAGCGGCCCAACTGAGACAGGGGGCTGGACTGAAGCTTTCTTT. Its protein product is CASGPTETGGWTEAFF.

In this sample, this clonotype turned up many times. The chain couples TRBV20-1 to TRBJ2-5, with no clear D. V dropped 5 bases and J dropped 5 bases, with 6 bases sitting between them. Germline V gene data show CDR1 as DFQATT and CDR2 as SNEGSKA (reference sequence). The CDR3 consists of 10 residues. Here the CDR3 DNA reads TGCAGTGCTCCTTGGGAGACCCAGTACTTC. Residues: CSAPWETQYF.

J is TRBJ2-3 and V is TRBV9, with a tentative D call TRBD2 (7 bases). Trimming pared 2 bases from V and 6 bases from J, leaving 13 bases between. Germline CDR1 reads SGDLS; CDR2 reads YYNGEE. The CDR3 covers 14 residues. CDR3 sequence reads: CASSVVGGPDTQYF. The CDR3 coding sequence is TGTGCCAGCAGCGTGGTGGGGGGGCCGGATACGCAGTATTTT.

The CDR3 loop reads CAISQGVPGANVLTF. In nucleotides, the CDR3 is TGTGCCATCAGTCAGGGCGTTCCTGGGGCCAACGTCCTGACTTTC. This rearrangement joins TRBV10-3 to TRBJ2-6, with D possibly TRBD1 on 5 matching bases. Germline CDR1 ENHRY, CDR2 SYGVKD. This CDR3 spans 15 amino acids. V was shortened by 5 bases and J by 2 bases, with 10 bases between the two germline ends.

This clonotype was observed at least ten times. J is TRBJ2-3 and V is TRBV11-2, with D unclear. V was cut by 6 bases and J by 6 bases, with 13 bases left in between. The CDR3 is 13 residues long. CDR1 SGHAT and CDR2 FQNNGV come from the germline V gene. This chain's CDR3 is CASSRVEHDTQYF. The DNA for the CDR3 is TGTGCCAGCAGTAGAGTGGAGCATGATACGCAGTATTTT. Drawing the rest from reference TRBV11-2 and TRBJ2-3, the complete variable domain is EAGVAQSPRYKIIEKRQSVAFWCNPISGHATLYWYQQILGQGPKLLIQFQNNGVVDDSQLPKDRFSAERLKGVDSTLKIQPAKLEDSAVYLCASSRVEHDTQYFGPGTRLTVL.

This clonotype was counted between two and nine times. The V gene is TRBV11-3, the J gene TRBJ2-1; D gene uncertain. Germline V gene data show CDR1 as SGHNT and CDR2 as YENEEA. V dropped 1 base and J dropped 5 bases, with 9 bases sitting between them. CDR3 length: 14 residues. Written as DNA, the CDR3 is TGTGCCAGCAGCTTAGTACCTGTAGACAATGAGCAGTTCTTC. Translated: CASSLVPVDNEQFF.

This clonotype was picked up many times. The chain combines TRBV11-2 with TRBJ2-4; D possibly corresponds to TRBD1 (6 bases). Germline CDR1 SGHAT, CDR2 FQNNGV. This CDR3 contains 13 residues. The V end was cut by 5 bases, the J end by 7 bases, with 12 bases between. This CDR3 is CASSIGQRNIQYF. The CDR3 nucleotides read TGTGCCAGCAGCATCGGACAGAGGAACATTCAGTACTTC.

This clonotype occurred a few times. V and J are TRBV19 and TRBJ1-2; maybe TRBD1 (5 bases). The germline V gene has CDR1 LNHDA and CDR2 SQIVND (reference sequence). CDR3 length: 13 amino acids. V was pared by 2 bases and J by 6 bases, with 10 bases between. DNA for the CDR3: TGTGCCAGTAGTATAAAACAGGCAAATGGCTACACCTTC. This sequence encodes CASSIKQANGYTF.

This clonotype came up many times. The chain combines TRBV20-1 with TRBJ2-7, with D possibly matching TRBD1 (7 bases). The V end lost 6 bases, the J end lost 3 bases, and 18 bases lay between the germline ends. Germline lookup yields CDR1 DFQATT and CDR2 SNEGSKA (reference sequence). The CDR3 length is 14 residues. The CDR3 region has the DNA TGCAGTGCGATGCCGGGACAGACTAGCTACGAGCAGTACTTC. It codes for CSAMPGQTSYEQYF.

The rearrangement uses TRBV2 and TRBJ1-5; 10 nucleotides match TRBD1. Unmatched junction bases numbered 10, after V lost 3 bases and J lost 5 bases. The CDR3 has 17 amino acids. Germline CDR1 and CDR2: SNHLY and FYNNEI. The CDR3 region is CASSEVGQGTTYQPQHF. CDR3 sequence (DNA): TGTGCCAGCAGTGAGGTGGGACAGGGGACAACTTATCAGCCCCAGCATTTT.

As DNA, the CDR3 is TGCGCCAGCAGCTTGGCCGCAGGGATTAATTCACCCCTCCACTTT. Residues: CASSLAAGINSPLHF. The chain uses TRBV5-1 and TRBJ1-6; tentative D call: TRBD1 (5 bases). Trimming shortened V by 0 bases and J by 6 bases, and 10 bases separated the two germline ends. The CDR3 extends over 15 amino acids. Germline lookup yields CDR1 SGHRS and CDR2 YFSETQ.

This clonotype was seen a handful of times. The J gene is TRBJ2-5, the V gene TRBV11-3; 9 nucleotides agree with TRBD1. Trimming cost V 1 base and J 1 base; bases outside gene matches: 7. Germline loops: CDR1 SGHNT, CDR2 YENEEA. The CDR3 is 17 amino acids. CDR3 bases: TGTGCCAGCAGCTTAGGGGTGGGACAGGGTTCCCAAGAGACCCAGTACTTC. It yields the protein CASSLGVGQGSQETQYF.

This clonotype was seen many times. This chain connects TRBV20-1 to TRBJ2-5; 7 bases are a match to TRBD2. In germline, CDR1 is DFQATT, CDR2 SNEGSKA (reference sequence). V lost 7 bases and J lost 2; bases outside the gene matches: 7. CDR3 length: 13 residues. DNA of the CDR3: TGCAGTGTGGGGGGGAAGACTCAAGAGACCCAGTACTTC. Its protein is CSVGGKTQETQYF.

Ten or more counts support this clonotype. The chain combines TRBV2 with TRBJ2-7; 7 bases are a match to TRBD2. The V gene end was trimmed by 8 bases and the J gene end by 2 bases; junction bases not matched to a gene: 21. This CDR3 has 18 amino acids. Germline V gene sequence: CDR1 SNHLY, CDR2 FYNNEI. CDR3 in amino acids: CASQVGDYRRKNPYEQYF. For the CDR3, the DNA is TGTGCCAGCCAGGTCGGGGACTATCGCCGGAAAAACCCCTACGAGCAGTACTTC. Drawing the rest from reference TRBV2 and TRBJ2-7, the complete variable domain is EPEVTQTPSHQVTQMGQEVILRCVPISNHLYFYWYRQILGQKVEFLVSFYNNEISEKSEIFDDQFSVERPDGSNFTLKIRSTKLEDSAMYFCASQVGDYRRKNPYEQYFGPGTRLTVT.

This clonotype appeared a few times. CDR3 sequence: CASSEAASEAFF. CDR3 DNA sequence: TGTGCCAGCAGTGAAGCTGCTTCTGAAGCTTTCTTT. The gene calls are TRBV6-1 and TRBJ1-1; D unclear. The germline gives CDR1 MNHNS, CDR2 SASEGT. Trimming stripped 0 bases from V and 6 bases from J, with 5 bases between. The CDR3 runs to 12 residues.

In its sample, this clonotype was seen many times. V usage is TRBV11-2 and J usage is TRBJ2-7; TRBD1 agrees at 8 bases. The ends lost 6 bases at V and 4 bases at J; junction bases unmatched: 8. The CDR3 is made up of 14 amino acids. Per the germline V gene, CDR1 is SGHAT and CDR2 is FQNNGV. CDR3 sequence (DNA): TGTGCCAGCAGGAAACAGGGGGTTGGTTACGAGCAGTACTTC. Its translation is CASRKQGVGYEQYF.

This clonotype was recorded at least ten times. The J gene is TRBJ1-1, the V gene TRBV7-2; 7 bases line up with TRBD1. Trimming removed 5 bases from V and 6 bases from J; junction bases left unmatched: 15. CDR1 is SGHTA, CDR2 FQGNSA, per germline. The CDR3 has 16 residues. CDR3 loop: CASSVGQPRVSAEAFF. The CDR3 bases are TGTGCCAGCAGCGTGGGACAGCCTCGGGTCTCCGCTGAAGCTTTCTTT.

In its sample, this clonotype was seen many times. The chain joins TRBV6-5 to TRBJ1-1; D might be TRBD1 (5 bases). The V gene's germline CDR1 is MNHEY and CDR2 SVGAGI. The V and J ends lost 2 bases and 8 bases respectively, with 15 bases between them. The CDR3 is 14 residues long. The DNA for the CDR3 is TGTGCCAGCAGTTACGGGCCCAGGGTTGGCGAAGCTTTCTTT. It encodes CASSYGPRVGEAFF.

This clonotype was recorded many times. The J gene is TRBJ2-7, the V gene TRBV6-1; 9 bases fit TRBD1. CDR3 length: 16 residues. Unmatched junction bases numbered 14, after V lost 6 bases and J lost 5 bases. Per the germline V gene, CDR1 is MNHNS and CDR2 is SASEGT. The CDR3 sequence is CASRKVSWTGEDEQYF. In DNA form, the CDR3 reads TGTGCCAGCAGGAAGGTCTCCTGGACAGGGGAAGACGAGCAGTACTTC.

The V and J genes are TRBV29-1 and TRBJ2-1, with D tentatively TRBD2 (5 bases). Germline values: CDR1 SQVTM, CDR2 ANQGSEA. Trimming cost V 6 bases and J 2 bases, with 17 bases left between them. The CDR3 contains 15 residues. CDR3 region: CSVASAVLPYNEQFF. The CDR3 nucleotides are TGCAGCGTCGCTTCAGCGGTCTTACCCTACAATGAGCAGTTCTTC.

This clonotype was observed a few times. CDR3: CATSRDGRRTAWSGYTF. In DNA form, the CDR3 reads TGTGCCACCAGCAGAGACGGCCGAAGGACTGCCTGGAGTGGCTACACCTTC. The rearrangement links TRBV15 to TRBJ1-2; no clear D. Looked up from germline, CDR1 is LNHNV and CDR2 is YYDKDF (reference sequence). This CDR3 has 17 amino acids. V lost 0 bases to trimming and J lost 7 bases, with 21 bases between them.

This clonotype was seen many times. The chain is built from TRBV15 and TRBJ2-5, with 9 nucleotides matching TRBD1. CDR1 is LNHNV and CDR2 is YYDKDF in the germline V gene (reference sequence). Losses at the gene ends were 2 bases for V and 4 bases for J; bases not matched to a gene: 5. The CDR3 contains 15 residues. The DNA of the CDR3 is TGTGCCACCAGCAGACCGGGACAGGGAAGAGAGACCCAGTACTTC. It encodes CATSRPGQGRETQYF.

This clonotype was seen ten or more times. The CDR3 reads CASIPGQGGEQYF. The CDR3 DNA reads TGTGCCAGCATCCCGGGACAGGGGGGGGAGCAGTACTTC. The V call is TRBV27, the J call TRBJ2-7; 11 bases are shared with TRBD1. V was pared by 7 bases and J by 7 bases, with 6 bases of the junction left unmatched. The length of the CDR3 is 13 residues. Germline values: CDR1 MNHEY, CDR2 SMNVEV (reference sequence).

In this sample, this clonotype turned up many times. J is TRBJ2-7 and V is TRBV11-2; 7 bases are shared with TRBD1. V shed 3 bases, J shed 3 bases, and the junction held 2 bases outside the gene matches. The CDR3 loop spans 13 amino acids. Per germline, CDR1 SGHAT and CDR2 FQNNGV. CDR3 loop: CASSLGQNYEQYF. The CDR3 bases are TGTGCCAGCAGCTTGGGACAGAACTACGAGCAGTACTTC. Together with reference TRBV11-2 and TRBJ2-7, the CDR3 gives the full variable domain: EAGVAQSPRYKIIEKRQSVAFWCNPISGHATLYWYQQILGQGPKLLIQFQNNGVVDDSQLPKDRFSAERLKGVDSTLKIQPAKLEDSAVYLCASSLGQNYEQYFGPGTRLTVT.

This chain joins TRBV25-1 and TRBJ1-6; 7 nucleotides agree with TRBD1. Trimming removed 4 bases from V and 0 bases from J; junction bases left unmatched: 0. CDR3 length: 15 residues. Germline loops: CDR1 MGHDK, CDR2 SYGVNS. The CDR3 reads CASSGDSSYNSPLHF. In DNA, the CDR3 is TGTGCCAGCAGTGGGGACAGCTCCTATAATTCACCCCTCCACTTT.

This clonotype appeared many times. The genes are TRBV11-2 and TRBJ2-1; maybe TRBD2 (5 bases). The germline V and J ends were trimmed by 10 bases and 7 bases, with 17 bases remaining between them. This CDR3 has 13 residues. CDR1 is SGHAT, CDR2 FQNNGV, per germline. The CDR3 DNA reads TGTGCCACGGGTGGGAGAGAGTTGAATGAGCAGTTCTTC. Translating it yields CATGGRELNEQFF.